This T cell receptor beta chain emerged from a study of blood T cell repertoires in COVID-19. Study overall: The United States, Italy and Spain provided the acute and convalescent COVID-19 samples.

Data came from immunoSEQ multiplex PCR; TCRdb stores just in-frame clones and leaves some out. The repertoire consists of 250,000 to 400,000 clones, with 75% to 90% occurring once and the leading ten covering around 2%. The CDR3 is 12 residues long. V lost 0 bases to trimming and J lost 9 bases, with 9 bases between them. Germline lookup yields CDR1 GTSNPN and CDR2 SVGIG (reference sequence). Each participant's cohort was designated according to participant-reported clinical history. The chain couples TRBV30 to TRBJ2-1, with D tentatively TRBD2 (6 bases). The clonotype originates from a woman aged 30 to 39 who had been exposed to COVID-19. The sequenced sample consisted of PBMCs or T cells enriched from blood (not recorded which). In nucleotides, the CDR3 is TGTGCCTGGAGTGTACAGGAGGGTGAGCAGTTCTTC. It codes for CAWSVQEGEQFF.